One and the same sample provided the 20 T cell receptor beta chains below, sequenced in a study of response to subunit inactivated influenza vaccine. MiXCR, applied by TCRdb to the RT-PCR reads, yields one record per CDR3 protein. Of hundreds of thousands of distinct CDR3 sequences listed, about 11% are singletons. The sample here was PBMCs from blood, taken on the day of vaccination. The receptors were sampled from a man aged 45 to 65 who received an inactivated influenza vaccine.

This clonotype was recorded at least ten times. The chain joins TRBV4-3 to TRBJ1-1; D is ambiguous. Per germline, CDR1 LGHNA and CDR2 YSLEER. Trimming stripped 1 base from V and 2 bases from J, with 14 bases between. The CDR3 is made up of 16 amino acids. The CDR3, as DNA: TGCGCCAGCAGCCAAGTTTATAGGCAGCCAAACACTGAAGCTTTCTTT. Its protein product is CASSQVYRQPNTEAFF.

The CDR3 region is CASSYFGGGAQTQYF. CDR3 nucleotides: TGTGCCAGCAGTTACTTCGGCGGGGGGGCACAGACCCAGTACTTC. V usage is TRBV6-5 and J usage is TRBJ2-5; 9 bases are shared with TRBD2. Germline CDR1 and CDR2: MNHEY and SVGAGI. The V segment lost 1 base and the J segment 6 bases; nucleotides outside the gene matches: 6. This CDR3 spans 15 amino acids.

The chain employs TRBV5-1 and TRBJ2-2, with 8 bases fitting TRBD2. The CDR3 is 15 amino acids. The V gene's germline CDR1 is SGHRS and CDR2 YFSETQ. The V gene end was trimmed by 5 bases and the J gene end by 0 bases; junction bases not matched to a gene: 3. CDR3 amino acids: CASSGREANTGELFF. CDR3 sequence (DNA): TGCGCCAGCAGTGGGCGGGAGGCGAACACCGGGGAGCTGTTTTTT.

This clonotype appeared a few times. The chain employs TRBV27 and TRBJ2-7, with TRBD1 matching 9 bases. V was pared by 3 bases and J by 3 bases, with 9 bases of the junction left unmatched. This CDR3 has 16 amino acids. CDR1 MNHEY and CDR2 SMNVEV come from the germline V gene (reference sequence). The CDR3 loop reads CASSLLMGQGLYEQYF. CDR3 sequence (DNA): TGTGCCAGCAGTTTGCTCATGGGACAGGGACTCTACGAGCAGTACTTC.

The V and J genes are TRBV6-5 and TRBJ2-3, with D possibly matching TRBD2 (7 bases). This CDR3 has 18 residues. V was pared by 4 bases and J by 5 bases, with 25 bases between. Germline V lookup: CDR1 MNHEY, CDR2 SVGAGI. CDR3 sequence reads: CASSWPQGGGSPEDTQYF. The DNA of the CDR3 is TGTGCCAGCAGTTGGCCACAGGGTGGCGGGAGTCCGGAAGATACGCAGTATTTT.

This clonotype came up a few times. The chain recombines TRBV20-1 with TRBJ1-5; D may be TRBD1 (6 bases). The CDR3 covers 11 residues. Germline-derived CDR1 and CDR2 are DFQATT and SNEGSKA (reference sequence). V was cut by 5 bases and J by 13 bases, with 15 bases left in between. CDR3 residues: CSADDRRRQHF. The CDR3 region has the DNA TGCAGTGCTGATGACAGGCGTCGGCAGCATTTT.

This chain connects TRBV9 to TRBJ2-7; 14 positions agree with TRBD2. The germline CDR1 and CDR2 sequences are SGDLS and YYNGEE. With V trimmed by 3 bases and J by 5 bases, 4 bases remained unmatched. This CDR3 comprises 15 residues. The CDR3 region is CASSAGLAGVHEQYF. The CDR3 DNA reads TGTGCCAGCAGCGCGGGACTAGCGGGAGTCCACGAGCAGTACTTC.

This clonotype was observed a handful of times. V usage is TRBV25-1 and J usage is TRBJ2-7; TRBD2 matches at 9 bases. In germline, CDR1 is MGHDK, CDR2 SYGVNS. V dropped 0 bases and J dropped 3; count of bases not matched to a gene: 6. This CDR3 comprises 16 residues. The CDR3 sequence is CASSEYRVAGDYEQYF. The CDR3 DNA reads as TGTGCCAGCAGTGAATATAGGGTAGCGGGAGACTACGAGCAGTACTTC.

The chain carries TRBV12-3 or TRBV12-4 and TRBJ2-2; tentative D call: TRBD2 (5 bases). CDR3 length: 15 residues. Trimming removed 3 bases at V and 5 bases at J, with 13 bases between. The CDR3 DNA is TGTGCCAGCAGTTTCGGTAGTGGCGGGACCGGGGAGCTGTTTTTT. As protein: CASSFGSGGTGELFF.

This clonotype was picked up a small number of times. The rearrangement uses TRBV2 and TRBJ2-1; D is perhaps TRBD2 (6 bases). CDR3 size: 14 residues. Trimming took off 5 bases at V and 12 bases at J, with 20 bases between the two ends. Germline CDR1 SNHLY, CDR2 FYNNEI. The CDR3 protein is CASSNSHLTEGQFF. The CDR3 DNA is TGTGCCAGCAGTAACAGTCATTTGACGGAGGGGCAGTTCTTC.

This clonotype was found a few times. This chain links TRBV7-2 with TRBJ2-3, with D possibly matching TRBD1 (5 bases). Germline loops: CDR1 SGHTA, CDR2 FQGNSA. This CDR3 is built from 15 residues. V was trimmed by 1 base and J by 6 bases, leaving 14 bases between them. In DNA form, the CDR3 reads TGTGCCAGCAGCTTAGGGGGCGGTATGCGGGATACGCAGTATTTT. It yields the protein CASSLGGGMRDTQYF. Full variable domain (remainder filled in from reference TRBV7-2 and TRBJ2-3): GAGVSQSPSNKVTEKGKDVELRCDPISGHTALYWYRQSLGQGLEFLIYFQGNSAPDKSGLPSDRFSAERTGGSVSTLTIQRTQQEDSAVYLCASSLGGGMRDTQYFGPGTRLTVL.

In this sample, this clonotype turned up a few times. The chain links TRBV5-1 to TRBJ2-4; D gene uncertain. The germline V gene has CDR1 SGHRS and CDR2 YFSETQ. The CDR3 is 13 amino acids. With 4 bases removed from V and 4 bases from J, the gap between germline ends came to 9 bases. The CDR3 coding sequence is TGCGCCAGCAGCGTGACACCGAAAAACATTCAGTACTTC. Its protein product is CASSVTPKNIQYF.

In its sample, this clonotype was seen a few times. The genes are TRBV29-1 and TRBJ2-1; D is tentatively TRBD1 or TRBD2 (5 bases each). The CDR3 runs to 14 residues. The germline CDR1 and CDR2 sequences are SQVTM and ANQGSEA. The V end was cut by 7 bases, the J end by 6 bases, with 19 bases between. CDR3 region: CSARELFRINEQFF. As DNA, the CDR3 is TGCAGCGCCAGGGAGCTGTTTCGCATCAATGAGCAGTTCTTC.

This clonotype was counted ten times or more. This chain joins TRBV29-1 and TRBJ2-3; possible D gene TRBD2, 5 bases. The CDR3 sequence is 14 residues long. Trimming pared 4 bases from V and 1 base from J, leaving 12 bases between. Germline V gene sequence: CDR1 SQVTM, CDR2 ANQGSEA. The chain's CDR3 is CSVGGAERTDTQYF. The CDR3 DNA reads TGCAGCGTTGGGGGAGCGGAGCGCACAGATACGCAGTATTTT.

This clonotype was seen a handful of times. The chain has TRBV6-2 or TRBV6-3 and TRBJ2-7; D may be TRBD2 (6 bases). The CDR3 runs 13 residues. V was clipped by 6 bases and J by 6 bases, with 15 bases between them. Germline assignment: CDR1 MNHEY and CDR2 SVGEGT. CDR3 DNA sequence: TGTGCCAGCAGCCTCGGGGGTCGGGGCGAGCAGTACTTC. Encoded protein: CASSLGGRGEQYF.

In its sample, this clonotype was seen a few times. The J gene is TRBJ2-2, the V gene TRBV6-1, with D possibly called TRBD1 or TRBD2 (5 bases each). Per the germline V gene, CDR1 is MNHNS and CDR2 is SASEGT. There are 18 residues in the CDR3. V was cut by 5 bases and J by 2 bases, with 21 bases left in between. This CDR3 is CASSLLNPGRTNTGELFF. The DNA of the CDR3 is TGTGCCAGCAGTCTTCTTAATCCGGGACGGACTAACACCGGGGAGCTGTTTTTT.

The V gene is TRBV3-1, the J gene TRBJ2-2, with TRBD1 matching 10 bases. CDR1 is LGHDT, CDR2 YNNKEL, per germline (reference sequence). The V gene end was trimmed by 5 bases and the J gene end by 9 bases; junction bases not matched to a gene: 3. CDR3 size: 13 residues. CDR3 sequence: CASSDRGRRELFF. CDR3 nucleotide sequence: TGTGCCAGCAGCGACAGGGGGCGAAGGGAGCTGTTTTTT.

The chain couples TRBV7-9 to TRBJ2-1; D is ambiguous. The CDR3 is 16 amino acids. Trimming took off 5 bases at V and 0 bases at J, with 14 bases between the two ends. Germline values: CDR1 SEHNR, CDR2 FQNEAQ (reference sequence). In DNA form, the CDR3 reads TGTGCCAGCAGCCCAGATGGTGGTAACTCCTACAATGAGCAGTTCTTC. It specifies CASSPDGGNSYNEQFF.

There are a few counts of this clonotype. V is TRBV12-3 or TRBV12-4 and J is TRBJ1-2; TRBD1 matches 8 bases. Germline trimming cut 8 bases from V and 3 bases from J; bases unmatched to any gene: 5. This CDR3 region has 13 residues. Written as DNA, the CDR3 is TGTGCCAGCGGGACAGGTCGAGACTATGGCTACACCTTC. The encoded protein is CASGTGRDYGYTF.

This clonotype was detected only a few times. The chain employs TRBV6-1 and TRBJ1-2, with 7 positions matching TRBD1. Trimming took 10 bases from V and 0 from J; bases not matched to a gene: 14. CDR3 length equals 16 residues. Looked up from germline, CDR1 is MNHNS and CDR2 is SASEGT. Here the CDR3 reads CATKGGADYSNYGYTF. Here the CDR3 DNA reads TGTGCCACGAAAGGGGGCGCGGATTACTCTAACTATGGCTACACCTTC.